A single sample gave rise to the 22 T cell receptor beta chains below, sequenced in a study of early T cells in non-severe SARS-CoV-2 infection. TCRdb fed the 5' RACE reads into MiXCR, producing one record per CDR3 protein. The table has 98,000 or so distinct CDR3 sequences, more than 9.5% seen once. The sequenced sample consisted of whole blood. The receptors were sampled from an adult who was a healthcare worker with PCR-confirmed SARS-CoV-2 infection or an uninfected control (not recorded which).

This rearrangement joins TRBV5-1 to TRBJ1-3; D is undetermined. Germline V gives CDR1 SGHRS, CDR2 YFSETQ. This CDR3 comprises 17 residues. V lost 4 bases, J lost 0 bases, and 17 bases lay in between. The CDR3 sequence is CASSRGAFSDSGNTIYF. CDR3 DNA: TGCGCCAGCAGCCGTGGAGCTTTTTCCGACTCTGGAAACACCATATATTTT.

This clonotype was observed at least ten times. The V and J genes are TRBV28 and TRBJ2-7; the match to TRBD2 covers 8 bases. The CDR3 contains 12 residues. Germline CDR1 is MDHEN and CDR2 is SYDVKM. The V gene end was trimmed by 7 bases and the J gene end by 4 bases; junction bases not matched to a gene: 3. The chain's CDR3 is CASIGTRYEQYF. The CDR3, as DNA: TGTGCCAGCATTGGGACTAGATACGAGCAGTACTTC.

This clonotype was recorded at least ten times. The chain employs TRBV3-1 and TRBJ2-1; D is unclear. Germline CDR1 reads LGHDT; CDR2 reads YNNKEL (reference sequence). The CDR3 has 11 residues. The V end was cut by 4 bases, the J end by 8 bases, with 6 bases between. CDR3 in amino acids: CASSLWDEQFF. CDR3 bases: TGTGCCAGCAGCCTCTGGGATGAGCAGTTCTTC.

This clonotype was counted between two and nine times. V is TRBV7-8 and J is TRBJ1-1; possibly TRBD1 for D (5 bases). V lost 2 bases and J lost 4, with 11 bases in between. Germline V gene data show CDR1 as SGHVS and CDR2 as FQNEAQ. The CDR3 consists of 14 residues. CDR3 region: CASSLQRGATEAFF. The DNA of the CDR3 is TGTGCCAGCAGCTTACAGCGAGGGGCCACTGAAGCTTTCTTT.

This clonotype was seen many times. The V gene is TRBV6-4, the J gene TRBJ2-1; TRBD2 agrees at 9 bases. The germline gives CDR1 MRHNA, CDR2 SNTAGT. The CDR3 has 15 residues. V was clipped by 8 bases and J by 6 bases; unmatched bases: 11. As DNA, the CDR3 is TGTGCCAGCGCCTATTCGGCGGGAGGGCCCAATGAGCAGTTCTTC. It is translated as CASAYSAGGPNEQFF.

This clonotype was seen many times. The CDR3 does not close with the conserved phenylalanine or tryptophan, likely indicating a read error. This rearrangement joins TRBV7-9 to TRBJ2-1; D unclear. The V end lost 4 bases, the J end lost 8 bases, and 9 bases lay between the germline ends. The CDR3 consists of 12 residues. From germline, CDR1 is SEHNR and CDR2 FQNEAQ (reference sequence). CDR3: CASSSLLDEQFS. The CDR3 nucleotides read TGTGCCAGCAGCTCCTTGTTAGATGAGCAGTTCTCC.

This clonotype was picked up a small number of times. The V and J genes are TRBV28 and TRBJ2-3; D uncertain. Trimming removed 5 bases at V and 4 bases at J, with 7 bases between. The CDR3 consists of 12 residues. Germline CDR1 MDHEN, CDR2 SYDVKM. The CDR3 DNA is TGTGCCAGCAGTATCAGGCCAGATACGCAGTATTTT. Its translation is CASSIRPDTQYF.

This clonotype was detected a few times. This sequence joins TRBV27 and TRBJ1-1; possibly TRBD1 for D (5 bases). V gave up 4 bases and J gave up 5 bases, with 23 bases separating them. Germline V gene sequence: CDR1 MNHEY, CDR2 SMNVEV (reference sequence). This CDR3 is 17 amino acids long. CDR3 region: CASSYLFRRGEDTEAFF. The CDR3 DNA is TGTGCCAGCAGTTACCTCTTTCGTCGGGGCGAAGATACTGAAGCTTTCTTT.

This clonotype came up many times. The DNA for the CDR3 is TGTGCCAGCAGGCCAGGGGACACTGAAGCTTTCTTT. Its translation is CASRPGDTEAFF. The V call is TRBV12-3 or TRBV12-4, the J call TRBJ1-1, with a tentative D call TRBD1 (6 bases). Trimming left V 6 bases short and J 3 bases short, with 8 bases between. The CDR3 sequence is 12 residues long.

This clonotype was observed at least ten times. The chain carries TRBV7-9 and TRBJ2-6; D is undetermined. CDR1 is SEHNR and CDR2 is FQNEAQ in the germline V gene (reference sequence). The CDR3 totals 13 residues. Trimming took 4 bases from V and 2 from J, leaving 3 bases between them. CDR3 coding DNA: TGTGCCAGCAGCTCCCCTGGGGCCAACGTCCTGACTTTC. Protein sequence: CASSSPGANVLTF.

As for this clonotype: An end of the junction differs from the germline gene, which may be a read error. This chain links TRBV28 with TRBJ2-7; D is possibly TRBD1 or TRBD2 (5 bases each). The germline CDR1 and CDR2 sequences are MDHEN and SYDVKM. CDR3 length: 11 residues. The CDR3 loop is CASSFRDEEYF. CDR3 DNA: TGTGCCAGCAGTTTCAGGGACGAGGAGTACTTC. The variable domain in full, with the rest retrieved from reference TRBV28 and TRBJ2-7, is DVKVTQSSRYLVKRTGEKVFLECVQDMDHENMFWYRQDPGLGLRLIYFSYDVKMKEKGDIPEGYSVSREKKERFSLILESASTNQTSMYLCASSFRDEEYFGPGTRLTVT.

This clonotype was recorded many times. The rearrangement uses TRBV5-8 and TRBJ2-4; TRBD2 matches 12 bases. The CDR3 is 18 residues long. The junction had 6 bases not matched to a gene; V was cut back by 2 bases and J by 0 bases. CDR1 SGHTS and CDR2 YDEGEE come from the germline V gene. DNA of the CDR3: TGTGCCAGCAGCTTCAGACTAGCGGGGGTTCTAGCCAAAAACATTCAGTACTTC. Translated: CASSFRLAGVLAKNIQYF.

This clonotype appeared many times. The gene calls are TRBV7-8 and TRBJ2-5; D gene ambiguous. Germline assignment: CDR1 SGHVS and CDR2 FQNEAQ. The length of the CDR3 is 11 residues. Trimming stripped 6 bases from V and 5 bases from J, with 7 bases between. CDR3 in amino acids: CASRAGETQYF. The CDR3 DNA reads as TGTGCCAGCAGGGCCGGGGAGACCCAGTACTTC. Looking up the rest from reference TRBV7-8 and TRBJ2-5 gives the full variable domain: GAGVSQSPRYKVAKRGQDVALRCDPISGHVSLFWYQQALGQGPEFLTYFQNEAQLDKSGLPSDRFFAERPEGSVSTLKIQRTQQEDSAVYLCASRAGETQYFGPGTRLLVL.

The CDR3 sequence is CASSAGLAEAFF. In DNA, the CDR3 is TGTGCCAGCAGCGCGGGGTTGGCTGAAGCTTTCTTT. The rearrangement links TRBV5-6 to TRBJ1-1; D is undetermined. The CDR3 is 12 residues long. CDR1 is SGHDT, CDR2 YYEEEE, per germline. V gave up 4 bases and J gave up 6 bases, with 10 bases separating them.

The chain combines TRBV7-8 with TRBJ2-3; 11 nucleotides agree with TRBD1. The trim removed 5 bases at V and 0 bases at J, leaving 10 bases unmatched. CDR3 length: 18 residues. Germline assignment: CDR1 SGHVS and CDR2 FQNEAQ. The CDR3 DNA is TGTGCCAGCAGCCCAGGGACAGGGGGGCGCGATAGCACAGATACGCAGTATTTT. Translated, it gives CASSPGTGGRDSTDTQYF.

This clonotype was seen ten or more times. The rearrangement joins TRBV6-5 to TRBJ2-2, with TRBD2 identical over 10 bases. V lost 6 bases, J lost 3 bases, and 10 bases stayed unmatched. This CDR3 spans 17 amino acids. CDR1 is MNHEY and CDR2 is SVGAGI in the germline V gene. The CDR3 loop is CASRRGLAGAYTGELFF. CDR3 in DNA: TGTGCCAGCAGAAGGGGTCTAGCGGGGGCCTACACCGGGGAGCTGTTTTTT.

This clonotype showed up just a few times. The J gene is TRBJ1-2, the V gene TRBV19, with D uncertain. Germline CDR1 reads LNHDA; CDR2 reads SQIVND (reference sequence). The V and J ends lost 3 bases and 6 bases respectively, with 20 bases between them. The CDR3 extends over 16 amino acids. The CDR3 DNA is TGTGCCAGTAGTATTTTAGCCCCCGTGTCAGAAGATGGCTACACCTTC. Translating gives CASSILAPVSEDGYTF.

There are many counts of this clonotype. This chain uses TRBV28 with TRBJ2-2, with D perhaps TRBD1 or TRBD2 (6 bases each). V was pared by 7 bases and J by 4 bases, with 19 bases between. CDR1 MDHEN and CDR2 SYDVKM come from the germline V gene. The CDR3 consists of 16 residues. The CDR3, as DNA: TGTGCCAGCAACAGAGAACGGGGGCTTGGCACCGGGGAGCTGTTTTTT. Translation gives CASNRERGLGTGELFF. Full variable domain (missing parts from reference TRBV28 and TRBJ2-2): DVKVTQSSRYLVKRTGEKVFLECVQDMDHENMFWYRQDPGLGLRLIYFSYDVKMKEKGDIPEGYSVSREKKERFSLILESASTNQTSMYLCASNRERGLGTGELFFGEGSRLTVL.

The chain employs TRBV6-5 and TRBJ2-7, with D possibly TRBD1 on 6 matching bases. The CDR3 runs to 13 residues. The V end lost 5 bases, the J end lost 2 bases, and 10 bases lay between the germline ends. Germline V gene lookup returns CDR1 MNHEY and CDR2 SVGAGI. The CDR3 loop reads CASSETGTYEQYF. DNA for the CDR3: TGTGCCAGCAGTGAGACAGGTACCTACGAGCAGTACTTC.

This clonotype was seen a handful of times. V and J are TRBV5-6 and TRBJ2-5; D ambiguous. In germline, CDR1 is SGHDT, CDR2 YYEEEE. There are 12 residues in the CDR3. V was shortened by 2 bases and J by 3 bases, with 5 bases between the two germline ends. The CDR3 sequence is CASSFAEETQYF. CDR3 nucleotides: TGTGCCAGCAGCTTCGCAGAAGAGACCCAGTACTTC.

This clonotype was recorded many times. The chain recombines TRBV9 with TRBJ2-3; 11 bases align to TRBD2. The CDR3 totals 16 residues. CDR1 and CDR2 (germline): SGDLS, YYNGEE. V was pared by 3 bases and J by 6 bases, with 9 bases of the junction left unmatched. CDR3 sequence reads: CASSGGSGRAVDTQYF. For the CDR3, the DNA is TGTGCCAGCAGCGGGGGTAGCGGGAGGGCCGTGGATACGCAGTATTTT. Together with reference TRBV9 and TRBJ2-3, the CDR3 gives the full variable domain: DSGVTQTPKHLITATGQRVTLRCSPRSGDLSVYWYQQSLDQGLQFLIQYYNGEERAKGNILERFSAQQFPDLHSELNLSSLELGDSALYFCASSGGSGRAVDTQYFGPGTRLTVL.

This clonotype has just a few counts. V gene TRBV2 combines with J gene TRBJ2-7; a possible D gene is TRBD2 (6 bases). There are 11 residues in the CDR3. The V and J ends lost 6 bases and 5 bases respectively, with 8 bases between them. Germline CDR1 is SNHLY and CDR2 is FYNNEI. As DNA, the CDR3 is TGTGCCAGCAGAGGAGGGAACGAGCAGTACTTC. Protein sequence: CASRGGNEQYF.